The rows below give T cell receptor beta chains drawn from one sample of a study of T cell responses to AZD1222 COVID-19 vaccine. Sequenced by immunoSEQ multiplex PCR; TCRdb stores in-frame clones only, minus some. This sample has around 190,000 clones, with approximately 92% found just once. The sequencing used peripheral blood, collected on day 0 of AZD1222 vaccination. All receptors come from an adult in good health. The CDR3 runs from the conserved cysteine through the conserved F or W. Fields, in order: clone size, J gene, V gene, CDR3 length, D gene, CDR3 DNA, CDR3 protein. D genes are given only for firm matches. Clone size, where shown, is once, few, many, or a class for clones that have expanded.

size: -; J: TRBJ1-1; V: TRBV28; length: 13; D: -; DNA: TGTGCCAGCATCCGGCAAGGGGGGATGATGGCTTTCTTT; CDR3: CASIRQGGMMAFF
size: -; J: TRBJ1-2; V: TRBV30; length: 12; D: -; DNA: TGTGCCTGGAGTTTCCCGACAGATGGCTACACCTTC; CDR3: CAWSFPTDGYTF
size: -; J: TRBJ1-3; V: TRBV4-3; length: 16; D: -; DNA: TGCGCCAGCAGCCAAGATTTGGGAAGCTCTGGAAACACCATATATTTT; CDR3: CASSQDLGSSGNTIYF
size: -; J: TRBJ1-2; V: TRBV28; length: 14; D: -; DNA: TGTGCCAGCCTCCGGACGACGCCTAACTATGGCTACACCTTC; CDR3: CASLRTTPNYGYTF
size: -; J: TRBJ1-5; V: TRBV2; length: 14; D: -; DNA: TGTGCCAGCAACCGGGAGGGGGGCAATCAGCCCCAGCATTTT; CDR3: CASNREGGNQPQHF
size: once; J: TRBJ2-1; V: TRBV27; length: 15; D: -; DNA: TGTGCCAGCAGTTTATCGGCGGGCTCCTACAATGAGCAGTTCTTC; CDR3: CASSLSAGSYNEQFF
size: -; J: TRBJ1-3; V: TRBV5-1; length: 14; D: -; DNA: TGCGCCAGCAGCTTGGAGGGTTCGGGTTACACCATATATTTT; CDR3: CASSLEGSGYTIYF
size: once; J: TRBJ2-5; V: TRBV27; length: 14; D: TRBD1; DNA: TGTGCCAGCAGTTCTAGACAGGGGGAAGAGACCCAGTACTTC; CDR3: CASSSRQGEETQYF
size: -; J: TRBJ2-1; V: TRBV10-3; length: 15; D: -; DNA: TGTGCCATCAGTATTTCCGGGACGGGGTACAATGAGCAGTTCTTC; CDR3: CAISISGTGYNEQFF
size: -; J: TRBJ1-2; V: TRBV6-2/TRBV6-3; length: 14; D: -; DNA: TGTGCCAGCAGTTGGCGCGGCGAGAACTATGGCTACACCTTC; CDR3: CASSWRGENYGYTF
size: -; J: TRBJ1-5; V: TRBV30; length: 12; D: -; DNA: TGTGCCTGGAGCCTTAGCAATCAGCCCCAGCATTTT; CDR3: CAWSLSNQPQHF
size: -; J: TRBJ1-1; V: TRBV5-1; length: 13; D: -; DNA: TGCGCTCGCGGTGGACGCATGAACACTGAAGCTTTCTTT; CDR3: CARGGRMNTEAFF
size: -; J: TRBJ1-4; V: TRBV5-1; length: 17; D: TRBD1; DNA: TGCGCCAGCAGCCCAGGGACAGGGGGGTCGGCTAATGAAAAACTGTTTTTT; CDR3: CASSPGTGGSANEKLFF
size: once; J: TRBJ2-5; V: TRBV6-5; length: 16; D: TRBD1; DNA: TGTGCCAGCAGTTACTCGATGACAGGGGGCCTGGAGACCCAGTACTTC; CDR3: CASSYSMTGGLETQYF
size: -; J: TRBJ2-3; V: TRBV7-2; length: 14; D: -; DNA: TGTGCCAGCAGCTTTGGGGCCAGCCCCGATACGCAGTATTTT; CDR3: CASSFGASPDTQYF
size: -; J: TRBJ2-7; V: TRBV9; length: 13; D: TRBD2; DNA: TGTGCCAGCGGACCTAGCGGGGGGTACGAGCAGTACTTC; CDR3: CASGPSGGYEQYF
size: -; J: TRBJ2-1; V: TRBV6-4; length: 15; D: TRBD2; DNA: TGTGCCAGCAGTGTAGGGACTAGCGGTTGGAATGAGCAGTTCTTC; CDR3: CASSVGTSGWNEQFF
size: -; J: TRBJ1-5; V: TRBV7-9; length: 14; D: -; DNA: TGTGCCAGCAGCCAGGGACCAAACTATCAGCCCCAGCATTTT; CDR3: CASSQGPNYQPQHF
size: -; J: TRBJ2-7; V: TRBV6-5; length: 14; D: TRBD1; DNA: TGTGCCAGCAGTTACCTCGACAGGGGTTACGAGCAGTACTTC; CDR3: CASSYLDRGYEQYF
size: -; J: TRBJ2-2; V: TRBV29-1; length: 11; D: -; DNA: TGCAGCGCCAGTCGCAGGGGGGAGCTGTTTTTT; CDR3: CSASRRGELFF
size: -; J: TRBJ2-2; V: TRBV15; length: 16; D: -; DNA: TGTGCAGGACTGGGGGTAGGAGTTGCGAACACCGGGGAGCTGTTTTTT; CDR3: CAGLGVGVANTGELFF
size: -; J: TRBJ2-2; V: TRBV12-3/TRBV12-4; length: 11; D: -; DNA: TGTGCCAGCAGTTACGCCGGGGAGCTGTTTTTT; CDR3: CASSYAGELFF
size: -; J: TRBJ2-3; V: TRBV5-8; length: 14; D: TRBD2; DNA: TGTGCCAGCAGCCGGGCGGGGGGCACAGATACGCAGTATTTT; CDR3: CASSRAGGTDTQYF
size: -; J: TRBJ1-3; V: TRBV11-2; length: 15; D: -; DNA: TGTGCCAGCAGCCAGCATCGGAACTCTGGAAACACCATATATTTT; CDR3: CASSQHRNSGNTIYF
size: few; J: TRBJ1-2; V: TRBV5-4; length: 15; D: -; DNA: TGTGCCAGCAGCTTGGTCACAGGTCTCTCCTATGGCTACACCTTC; CDR3: CASSLVTGLSYGYTF